This T cell receptor (beta chain) was captured by sequencing in a study of Ad26.COV2.S vaccination and SARS-CoV-2 variants. Notes on the study in general: Researchers reported similar non-spike TCR breadth in vaccine and placebo recipients.

This CDR3 spans 13 amino acids. The V gene lost 1 base and the J gene lost 10 bases, with 8 bases spanning the gap. The germline V gene has CDR1 SGHNT and CDR2 YENEEA. The table lists this clone with many counts. Its antigen is as yet unknown. Data came from immunoSEQ multiplex PCR; TCRdb stores just in-frame clones and leaves some out. The sample has over 85,000 clones, roughly 84% seen once. This rearrangement joins TRBV11-3 to TRBJ1-6; D unresolved. The source material was peripheral blood, sampled after recovery from COVID-19. This sequence was found in a human donor who had recovered from COVID-19. CDR3 amino acids: CASSLGVGSPLHF. CDR3 DNA: TGTGCCAGCAGCTTAGGGGTAGGCTCACCCCTCCACTTT.